This T cell receptor beta chain came from a study of control samples from healthy donors and cancer patients. CDR1 is SGDLS and CDR2 is YYNGEE in the germline V gene. Trimming took 0 bases from V and 6 from J; bases not matched to a gene: 9. The CDR3 length is 17 residues. Sequencing was performed with immunoSEQ multiplex PCR; in TCRdb, only in-frame clones are kept and a portion is missing. The table records approximately 170,000 clones, 80% to 95% of them present only once. The sequenced sample consisted of blood. The chain uses TRBV9 and TRBJ2-2, with 9 bases that match TRBD2. This TCR was recovered from a woman younger than 45 in good health. In nucleotides, the CDR3 is TGTGCCAGCAGCGTAGTTTCAGCGGGAGGAAAGGCCGGGGAGCTGTTTTTT. Its translation: CASSVVSAGGKAGELFF.